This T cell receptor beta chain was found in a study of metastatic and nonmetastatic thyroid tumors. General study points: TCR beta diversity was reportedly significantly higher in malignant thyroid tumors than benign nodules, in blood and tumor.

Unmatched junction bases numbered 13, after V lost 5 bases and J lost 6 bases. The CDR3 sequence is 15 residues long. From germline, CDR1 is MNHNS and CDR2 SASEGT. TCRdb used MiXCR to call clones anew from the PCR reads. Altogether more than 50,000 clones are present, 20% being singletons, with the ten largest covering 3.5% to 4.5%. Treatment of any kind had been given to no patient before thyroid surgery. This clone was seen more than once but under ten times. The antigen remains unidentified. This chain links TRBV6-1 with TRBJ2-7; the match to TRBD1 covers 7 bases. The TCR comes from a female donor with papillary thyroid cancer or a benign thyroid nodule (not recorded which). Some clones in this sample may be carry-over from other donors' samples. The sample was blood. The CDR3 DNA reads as TGTGCCAGCAGTCAGGTCGGGGCAGGGGGTGGCGAGCAGTACTTC. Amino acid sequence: CASSQVGAGGGEQYF.